This is a list of T cell receptor beta chains from one sample in a study of T cell responses to AZD1222 COVID-19 vaccine. TCRdb's copy holds only in-frame clones and misses some; the assay was immunoSEQ multiplex PCR. The table has about 130,000 clones, more than 80% seen once; the top ten hold approximately 1.5%. The specimen comprised peripheral blood, sampled on day 0 of AZD1222 vaccination. These receptors were taken from an adult in good health. CDR3s leave out the opening cysteine and the closing phenylalanine or tryptophan. The listing skips clone size in some rows; elsewhere it reads once, few, many or a size class.

abundance	v_gene	j_gene	CDR3aa
NA	TRBV19	TRBJ1-6	ASRDLNNSPLH
NA	TRBV30	TRBJ1-1	AWSWQGGTEAF
few	TRBV5-4	TRBJ2-7	ASSFERAGFYEQY
NA	TRBV11-2	TRBJ1-2	ASSLEWTANYGYT
NA	TRBV18	TRBJ2-5	ASSPNPRVGETQY
NA	TRBV15	TRBJ2-5	ATSREVPRGRETQY
NA	TRBV10-3	TRBJ2-5	AIRGTRLGAQETQY
NA	TRBV7-9	TRBJ1-6	ASSLAGAHSPLH
NA	TRBV11-2	TRBJ1-1	ASSSRAPHVLNTEAF
NA	TRBV10-2	TRBJ2-7	ASSEIGTQPYEQY
NA	TRBV19	TRBJ1-1	ASSIGGWMAEAF